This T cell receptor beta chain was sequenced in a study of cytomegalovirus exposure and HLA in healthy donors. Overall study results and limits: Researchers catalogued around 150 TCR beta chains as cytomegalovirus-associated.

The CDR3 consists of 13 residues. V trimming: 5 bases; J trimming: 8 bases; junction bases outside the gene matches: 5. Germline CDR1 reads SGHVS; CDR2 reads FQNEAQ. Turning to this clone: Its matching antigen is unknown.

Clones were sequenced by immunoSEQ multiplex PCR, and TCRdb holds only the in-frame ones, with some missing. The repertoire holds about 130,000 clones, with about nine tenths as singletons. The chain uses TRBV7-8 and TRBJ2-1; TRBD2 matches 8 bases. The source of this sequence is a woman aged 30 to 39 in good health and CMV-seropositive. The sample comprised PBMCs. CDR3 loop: CASSPMTSDEQFF. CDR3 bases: TGTGCCAGCAGCCCGATGACTAGCGATGAGCAGTTCTTC. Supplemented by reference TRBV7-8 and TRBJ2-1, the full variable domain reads GAGVSQSPRYKVAKRGQDVALRCDPISGHVSLFWYQQALGQGPEFLTYFQNEAQLDKSGLPSDRFFAERPEGSVSTLKIQRTQQEDSAVYLCASSPMTSDEQFFGPGTRLTVL.